These 9 T cell receptor beta chains originate from one sample sequenced in a study of siplizumab effects on memory and regulatory T cells. Data came from immunoSEQ multiplex PCR; TCRdb stores just in-frame clones and leaves some out. The sample records over 60,000 clones, roughly 89% being singletons. Sequencing was done on a sample of CD8+ T cells sorted from blood. The receptor source for this set is a human donor in good health.

The V and J genes are TRBV19 and TRBJ2-7, with D perhaps matching TRBD2 (6 bases). Trimming shortened V by 0 bases and J by 5 bases, and 8 bases separated the two germline ends. The V gene's germline CDR1 is LNHDA and CDR2 SQIVND (reference sequence). This CDR3 contains 13 residues. The CDR3 region is CASSIDGGNEQYF. The CDR3 DNA reads as TGTGCCAGTAGTATAGACGGAGGGAACGAGCAGTACTTC.

The chain combines TRBV19 with TRBJ2-7; D could derive from TRBD1 or TRBD2 (7 bases each). Trimming took off 1 base at V and 5 bases at J, with 18 bases between the two ends. This CDR3 is built from 16 residues. Germline CDR1 reads LNHDA; CDR2 reads SQIVND (reference sequence). CDR3: CASSIVGGGAGNEQYF. CDR3 nucleotides: TGTGCCAGTAGTATAGTGGGAGGGGGCGCAGGAAACGAGCAGTACTTC.

This rearrangement joins TRBV7-9 to TRBJ1-3, with 7 nucleotides matching TRBD1. The V segment lost 5 bases and the J segment 0 bases; nucleotides outside the gene matches: 4. The CDR3 runs 15 residues. Germline V gene data show CDR1 as SEHNR and CDR2 as FQNEAQ (reference sequence). The CDR3 DNA follows: TGTGCCAGCAGCATGACAGGGTCCTCTGGAAACACCATATATTTT. It yields the protein CASSMTGSSGNTIYF.

V usage is TRBV6-6 and J usage is TRBJ2-2; 11 nucleotides agree with TRBD2. The trim removed 5 bases at V and 8 bases at J, leaving 7 bases unmatched. The CDR3 is 15 residues long. From germline, CDR1 is MNHNY and CDR2 SVGAGI (reference sequence). This chain's CDR3 is CASSHTVAGGGELFF. The CDR3 DNA follows: TGTGCCAGCAGTCACACCGTAGCGGGAGGGGGGGAGCTGTTTTTT.

This clone has a handful of counts. The chain combines TRBV10-3 with TRBJ2-7, with D possibly TRBD1 on 6 matching bases. The CDR3 totals 15 residues. In germline, CDR1 is ENHRY, CDR2 SYGVKD. Trimming took 0 bases from V and 3 from J, leaving 12 bases between them. CDR3 sequence reads: CAISESDSVLYEQYF. CDR3 DNA: TGTGCCATCAGTGAGTCGGACAGTGTTCTCTACGAGCAGTACTTC.

V and J are TRBV6-5 and TRBJ2-5; 12 bases are shared with TRBD1. Per the germline V gene, CDR1 is MNHEY and CDR2 is SVGAGI. Germline trimming cut 6 bases from V and 11 bases from J; bases unmatched to any gene: 7. This CDR3 is built from 13 residues. CDR3 protein: CASRTGTGGLQYF. The CDR3 DNA is TGTGCCAGCAGAACCGGGACAGGGGGCCTTCAGTACTTC.

This clone was counted only a few times. The rearrangement uses TRBV5-6 and TRBJ2-7; D uncertain. The germline V gene encodes CDR1 SGHDT and CDR2 YYEEEE. V was cut by 1 base and J by 5 bases, with 10 bases left in between. There are 13 residues in the CDR3. The CDR3 nucleotides are TGTGCCAGCAGCTTGAGCCGAAACCACGAGCAGTACTTC. This encodes CASSLSRNHEQYF. Supplemented by reference TRBV5-6 and TRBJ2-7, the full variable domain reads DAGVTQSPTHLIKTRGQQVTLRCSPKSGHDTVSWYQQALGQGPQFIFQYYEEEERQRGNFPDRFSGHQFPNYSSELNVNALLLGDSALYLCASSLSRNHEQYFGPGTRLTVT.

The gene calls are TRBV7-9 and TRBJ1-2, with TRBD1 identical over 8 bases. V dropped 3 bases and J dropped 6; count of bases not matched to a gene: 3. This CDR3 has 13 amino acids. CDR1 is SEHNR, CDR2 FQNEAQ, per germline (reference sequence). The CDR3 DNA reads as TGTGCCAGCAGCTTCCCGGACAGGGATGGCTACACCTTC. Its translation: CASSFPDRDGYTF.

Here the CDR3 reads CASSSSSQGYQETQYF. The CDR3 nucleotides read TGCGCCAGCAGCTCCTCTTCGCAGGGCTACCAAGAGACCCAGTACTTC. The chain uses TRBV5-1 and TRBJ2-5, with D possibly TRBD1 on 5 matching bases. Trimming left V 3 bases short and J 0 bases short, with 15 bases between. Germline V gene data show CDR1 as SGHRS and CDR2 as YFSETQ. The CDR3 consists of 16 residues.